The rows below give T cell receptor beta chains drawn from one sample of a study of T-cell reconstitution after alpha-beta-depleted transplantation in children. TCRdb re-called the PCR reads with MiXCR, one entry per CDR3 protein. The data contain 75,000 to 90,000 distinct CDR3 sequences, around an eighth of them singletons. Sequenced material: PBMCs, mostly from graft donor cells, taken 180 days after TCRalphabeta/CD19-depleted stem cell transplant. The receptors derive from a male patient under 10 years old who had a stem cell transplant for acute lymphoblastic leukemia, so the T cells may come from the graft donor. Both conserved end residues are part of each CDR3. The D gene is left open where the match is weak.

j_call d_call v_call cdr3_aa
TRBJ2-4 TRBD1 TRBV24-1 CATSEWTGNIQYF
TRBJ1-3 - TRBV12-3/TRBV12-4 CASRVNSGNTIYF
TRBJ2-7 - TRBV9 CASSVTATGEQYF
TRBJ2-5 TRBD1 TRBV7-6 CASSFPDRAGETQYF
TRBJ2-1 TRBD1 TRBV5-1 CASSLAPGQGRDEQFF
TRBJ1-1 - TRBV20-1 CSATLGEGSGAFF
TRBJ2-5 - TRBV7-2 CASSLVGGRQETQYF
TRBJ2-7 TRBD2 TRBV12-3/TRBV12-4 CASSLVRVGGLVEQHF
TRBJ1-2 - TRBV28 CALTPLGQSNYGYTF
TRBJ1-6 - TRBV20-1 CSASNTPANSPLHF
TRBJ2-5 TRBD2 TRBV15 CATSRGLAGMQETQYF
TRBJ2-5 TRBD2 TRBV7-3 CASSRTSGRQETQYF
TRBJ1-3 TRBD1 TRBV9 CASSPTGAAVTIYF
TRBJ2-1 - TRBV20-1 CSARVDGGPSYNEQFF
TRBJ2-3 TRBD2 TRBV5-6 CASSLLAGDDTQYF
TRBJ1-3 - TRBV2 CASSEKFSGNTIYF
TRBJ1-1 - TRBV10-3 CAISVTGCTEAFF
TRBJ1-1 - TRBV5-1 CASSLAGGYPLNTEAFF
TRBJ2-7 TRBD2 TRBV3-1 CASSPPGLADEQYF
TRBJ2-1 TRBD1 TRBV29-1 CSVGTGDPYNEQFF
TRBJ2-2 - TRBV7-8 CASSAYREYNTGELFF
TRBJ2-2 - TRBV5-6 CASSFTPSKVAGELFF
TRBJ2-7 TRBD1 TRBV4-3 CASSHLQGAYEQYF
TRBJ1-4 - TRBV29-1 CSVAKGGNEKLFF
TRBJ2-7 - TRBV6-2/TRBV6-3 CASSPPTLTYEQYF
TRBJ1-5 - TRBV18 CASSETGFYQPQHF
TRBJ2-5 TRBD2 TRBV28 CASSPQREWGETQYF
TRBJ2-7 - TRBV12-3/TRBV12-4 CASSLDLGDEQYF
TRBJ1-4 - TRBV7-2 CASSYRRWGEKLFF
TRBJ1-1 - TRBV30 CAWFAGRSNTEAFF
TRBJ2-1 - TRBV5-6 CAKPDQLRKADEQFF
TRBJ2-7 TRBD1 TRBV27 CASSPGGAYEQYF
TRBJ1-2 TRBD1 TRBV7-8 CASSFQRDRATLTNYGYTF
TRBJ2-3 TRBD1 TRBV6-1 CASSDIPGQGTDTQYF
TRBJ2-1 - TRBV5-1 CASSPGAKGGTYNEQFF
TRBJ2-5 TRBD2 TRBV18 CASSPPAPGREKETQYF
TRBJ1-2 - TRBV6-1 CASQKDSYHNYGYTF
TRBJ2-5 TRBD2 TRBV20-1 CSGGLAGGFQETQYF
TRBJ2-1 TRBD1 TRBV24-1 CATSAPQGRTGPLINEQFF
TRBJ2-5 - TRBV12-3/TRBV12-4 CASSLGEGATQYF
TRBJ1-6 - TRBV28 CASSAYRVVYNSPLHF
TRBJ2-3 TRBD2 TRBV24-1 CATSARAGGADTQYF
TRBJ2-7 - TRBV11-2 CASSFLEARPPHEQYF
TRBJ2-7 - TRBV7-2 CASSLGGPQSYEQYF
TRBJ1-5 - TRBV7-2 CASSLGTVPNQPQHF
TRBJ1-2 - TRBV6-1 CASSWRGTGGYTF
TRBJ1-2 TRBD1 TRBV10-3 CAISEPGQGIVRGYTF
TRBJ2-2 - TRBV6-5 CASSYNLPNTGELFF
TRBJ2-2 TRBD2 TRBV7-9 CASSKSSGGIGELFF
TRBJ2-7 - TRBV9 CASSVEADYEQYF
TRBJ1-2 TRBD1 TRBV25-1 CASSVTGRGNYGYTF
TRBJ2-5 TRBD2 TRBV6-5 CASSFLLAGGGETQYF
TRBJ1-2 - TRBV5-6 CASSYYPGAGLSYGYTF
TRBJ2-1 TRBD2 TRBV20-1 CSARGLAWHNEQFF
TRBJ2-5 TRBD1 TRBV7-2 CASSLTPGQGFF
TRBJ2-5 - TRBV12-3/TRBV12-4 CASSGSGTTRRPQYF
TRBJ2-5 TRBD1 TRBV7-2 CASSNPGQGEETQYF
TRBJ1-5 - TRBV19 CASSRSGAMNQPQHF
TRBJ1-5 - TRBV20-1 CSARGPGLGPQHF
TRBJ2-3 - TRBV6-2/TRBV6-3 CASSYTGWNTQYF